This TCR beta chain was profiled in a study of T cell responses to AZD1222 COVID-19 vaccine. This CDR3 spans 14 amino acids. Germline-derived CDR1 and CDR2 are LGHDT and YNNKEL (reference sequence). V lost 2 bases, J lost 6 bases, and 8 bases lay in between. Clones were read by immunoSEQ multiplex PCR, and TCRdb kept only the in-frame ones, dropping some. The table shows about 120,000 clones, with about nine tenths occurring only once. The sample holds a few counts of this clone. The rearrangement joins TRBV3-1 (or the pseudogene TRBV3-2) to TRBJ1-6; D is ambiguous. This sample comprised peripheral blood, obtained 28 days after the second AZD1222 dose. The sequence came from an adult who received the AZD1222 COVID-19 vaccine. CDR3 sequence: CASSQTLVNSPLHF. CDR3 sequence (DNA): TGTGCCAGCAGCCAAACCCTCGTTAATTCACCCCTCCACTTT.